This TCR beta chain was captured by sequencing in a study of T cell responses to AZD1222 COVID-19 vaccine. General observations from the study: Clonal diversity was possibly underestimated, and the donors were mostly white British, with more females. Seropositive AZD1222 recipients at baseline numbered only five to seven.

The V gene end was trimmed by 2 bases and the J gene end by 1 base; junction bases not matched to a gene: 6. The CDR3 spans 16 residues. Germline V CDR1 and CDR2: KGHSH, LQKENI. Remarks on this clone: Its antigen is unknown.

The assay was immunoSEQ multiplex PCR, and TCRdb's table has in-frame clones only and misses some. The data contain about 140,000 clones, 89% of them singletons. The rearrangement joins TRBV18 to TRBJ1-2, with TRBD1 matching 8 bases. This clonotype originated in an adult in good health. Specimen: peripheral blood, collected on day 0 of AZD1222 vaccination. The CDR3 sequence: CASSPATGDFNYGYTF. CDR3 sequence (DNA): TGTGCCAGCTCACCAGCGACAGGGGATTTTAACTATGGCTACACCTTC.